The TCR beta chain under discussion was sequenced for a study of T cell responses to AZD1222 COVID-19 vaccine. Study summary: Combined were second doses at about 4 or about 12 weeks. General study points: It should be noted that donors were predominantly white British and more often female, and clonal diversity was possibly underestimated. Per reports, nearly half of all spike-specific TCRs target regions that are unmutated in variants.

In the case of this clone: No antigen is known for it.

CDR1 is KGHSH, CDR2 LQKENI, per germline. V lost 0 bases to trimming and J lost 8 bases, with 13 bases between them. This CDR3 has 15 residues. Generated by immunoSEQ multiplex PCR, the TCRdb table keeps only in-frame clones and is missing some. This sample yields around 100,000 clones, of which nearly 90% are seen a single time; about 19% belongs to the top ten. The clonotype comes from an adult in good health. V usage is TRBV18 and J usage is TRBJ1-4; D is undetermined. The sequences come from peripheral blood, collected on day 0 of AZD1222 vaccination. CDR3 residues: CASSPPIGLGEKLFF. The CDR3 DNA sequence: TGTGCCAGCTCACCACCGATAGGGTTGGGGGAAAAACTGTTTTTT.